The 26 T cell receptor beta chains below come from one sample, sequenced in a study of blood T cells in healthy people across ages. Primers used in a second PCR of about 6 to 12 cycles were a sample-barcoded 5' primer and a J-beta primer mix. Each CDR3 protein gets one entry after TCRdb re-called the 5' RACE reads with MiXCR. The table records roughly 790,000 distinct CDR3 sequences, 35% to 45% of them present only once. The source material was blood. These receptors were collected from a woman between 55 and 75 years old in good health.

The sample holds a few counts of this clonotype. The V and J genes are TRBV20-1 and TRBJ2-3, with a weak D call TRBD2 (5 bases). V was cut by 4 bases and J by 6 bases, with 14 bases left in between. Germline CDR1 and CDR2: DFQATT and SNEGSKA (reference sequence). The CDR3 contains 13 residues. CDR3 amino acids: CSAIGGSWDTQYF. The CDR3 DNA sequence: TGCAGTGCTATCGGAGGTTCTTGGGATACGCAGTATTTT.

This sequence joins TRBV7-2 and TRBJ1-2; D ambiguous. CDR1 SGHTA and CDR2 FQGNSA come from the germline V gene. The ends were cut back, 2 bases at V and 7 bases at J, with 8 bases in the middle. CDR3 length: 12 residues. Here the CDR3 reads CASSLYGCGYTF. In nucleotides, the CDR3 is TGTGCCAGCAGCTTATATGGGTGTGGCTACACCTTC.

DNA of the CDR3: TGTGCCAGCAGCTTAATGTTGGCGGGAGTGGATACGCAGTATTTT. Translating it yields CASSLMLAGVDTQYF. This chain uses TRBV7-3 with TRBJ2-3; TRBD2 aligns across 7 bases. The V segment lost 1 base and the J segment 6 bases; nucleotides outside the gene matches: 7. Looked up from germline, CDR1 is SGHTA and CDR2 is FQGTGA. CDR3 length: 15 residues.

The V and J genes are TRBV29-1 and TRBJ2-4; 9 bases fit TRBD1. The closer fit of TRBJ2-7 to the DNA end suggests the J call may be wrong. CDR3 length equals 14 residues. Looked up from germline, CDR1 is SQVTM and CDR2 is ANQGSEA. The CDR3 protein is CSVDGGQGRVEQYF. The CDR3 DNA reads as TGCAGCGTTGACGGGGGACAGGGAAGGGTCGAGCAGTACTTC.

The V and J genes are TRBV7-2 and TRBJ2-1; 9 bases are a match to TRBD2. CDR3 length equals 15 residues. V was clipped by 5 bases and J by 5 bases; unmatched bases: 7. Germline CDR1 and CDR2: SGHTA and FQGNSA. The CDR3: CASSVRLAGNNEQFF. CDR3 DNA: TGTGCCAGCAGCGTCAGGCTAGCGGGGAACAATGAGCAGTTCTTC.

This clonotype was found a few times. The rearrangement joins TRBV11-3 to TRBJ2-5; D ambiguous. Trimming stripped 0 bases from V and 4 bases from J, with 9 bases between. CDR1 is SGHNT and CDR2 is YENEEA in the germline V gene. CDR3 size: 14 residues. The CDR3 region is CASSLDPRLETQYF. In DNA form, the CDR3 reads TGTGCCAGCAGCTTAGATCCCCGGTTAGAGACCCAGTACTTC.

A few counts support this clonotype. In nucleotides, the CDR3 is TGCAGCGTTAACGACAGGGGCAATGAGCAGTTCTTC. Translating gives CSVNDRGNEQFF. The V and J genes are TRBV29-1 and TRBJ2-1; 8 nucleotides align to TRBD1. Germline CDR1 is SQVTM and CDR2 is ANQGSEA. Trimming cost V 5 bases and J 6 bases; bases outside gene matches: 3. This CDR3 is built from 12 residues.

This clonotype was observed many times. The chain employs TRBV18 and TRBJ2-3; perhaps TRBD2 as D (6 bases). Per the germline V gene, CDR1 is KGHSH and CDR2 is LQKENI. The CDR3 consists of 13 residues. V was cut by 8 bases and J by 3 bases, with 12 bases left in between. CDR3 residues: CASSPGGTDTQYF. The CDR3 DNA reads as TGTGCCAGCAGTCCCGGGGGAACAGATACGCAGTATTTT.

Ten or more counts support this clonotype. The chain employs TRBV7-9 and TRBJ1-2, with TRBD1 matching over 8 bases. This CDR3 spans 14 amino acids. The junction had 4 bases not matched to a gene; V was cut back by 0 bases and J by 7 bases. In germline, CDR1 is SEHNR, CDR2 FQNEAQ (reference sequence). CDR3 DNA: TGTGCCAGCAGCTTAGCCCAGGGGGCTCGTGGCTACACCTTC. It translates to CASSLAQGARGYTF.

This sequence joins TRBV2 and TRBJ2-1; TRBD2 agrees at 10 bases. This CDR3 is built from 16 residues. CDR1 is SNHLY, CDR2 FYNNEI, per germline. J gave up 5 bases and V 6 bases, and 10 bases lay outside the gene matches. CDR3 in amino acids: CASRPNVAGGNNEQFF. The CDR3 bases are TGTGCCAGCAGACCCAATGTAGCGGGGGGCAACAATGAGCAGTTCTTC.

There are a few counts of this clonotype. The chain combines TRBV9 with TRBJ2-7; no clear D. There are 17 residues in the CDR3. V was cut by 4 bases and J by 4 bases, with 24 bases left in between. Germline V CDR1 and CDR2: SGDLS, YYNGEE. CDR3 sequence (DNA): TGTGCCAGCAGCCCCCCCCCCAACAGAGAGAGGAAATACGAGCAGTACTTC. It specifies CASSPPPNRERKYEQYF.

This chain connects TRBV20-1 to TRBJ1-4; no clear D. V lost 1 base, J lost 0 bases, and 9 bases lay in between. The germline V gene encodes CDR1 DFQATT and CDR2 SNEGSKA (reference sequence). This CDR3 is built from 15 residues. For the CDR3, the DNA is TGCAGTGCTAGAGCCAGTACTGCAACTAATGAAAAACTGTTTTTT. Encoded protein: CSARASTATNEKLFF.

This chain's CDR3 is CASSLSGTSGEQFF. The CDR3 DNA sequence: TGTGCCAGCAGTTTATCGGGGACTAGCGGGGAGCAGTTCTTC. The J gene is TRBJ2-1, the V gene TRBV12-3 or TRBV12-4, with 12 bases matching TRBD2. After removal of 2 bases from V and 10 bases from J, the junction contained 3 bases not matched to a gene. This CDR3 spans 14 amino acids.

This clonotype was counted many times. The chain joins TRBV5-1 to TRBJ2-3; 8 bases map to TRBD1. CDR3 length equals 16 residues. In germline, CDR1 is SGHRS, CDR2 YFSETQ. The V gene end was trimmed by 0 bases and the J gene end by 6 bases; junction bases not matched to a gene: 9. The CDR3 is CASSLGRGPSSDTQYF. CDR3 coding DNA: TGCGCCAGCAGCTTGGGCAGGGGGCCCTCATCTGATACGCAGTATTTT.

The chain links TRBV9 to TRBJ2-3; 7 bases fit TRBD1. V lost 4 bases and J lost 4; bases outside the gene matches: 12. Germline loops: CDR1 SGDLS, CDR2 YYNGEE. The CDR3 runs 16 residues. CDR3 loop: CASSSPRAGGADTQYF. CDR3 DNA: TGTGCCAGCAGCTCCCCGAGGGCAGGGGGAGCAGATACGCAGTATTTT.

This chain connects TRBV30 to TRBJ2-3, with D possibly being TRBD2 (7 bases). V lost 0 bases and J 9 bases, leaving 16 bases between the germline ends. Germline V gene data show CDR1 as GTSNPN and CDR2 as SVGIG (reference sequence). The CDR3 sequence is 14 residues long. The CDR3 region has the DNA TGTGCCTGGAGTGTACGAGGGGGGGCCTCAACGCAGTATTTT. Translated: CAWSVRGGASTQYF.

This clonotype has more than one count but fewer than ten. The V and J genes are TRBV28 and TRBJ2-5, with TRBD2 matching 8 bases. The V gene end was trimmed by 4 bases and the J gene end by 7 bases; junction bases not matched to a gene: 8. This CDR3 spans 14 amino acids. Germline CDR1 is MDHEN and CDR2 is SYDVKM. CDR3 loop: CASSSGGVYGTQYF. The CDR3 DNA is TGTGCCAGCAGTTCGGGGGGGGTTTATGGGACCCAGTACTTC.

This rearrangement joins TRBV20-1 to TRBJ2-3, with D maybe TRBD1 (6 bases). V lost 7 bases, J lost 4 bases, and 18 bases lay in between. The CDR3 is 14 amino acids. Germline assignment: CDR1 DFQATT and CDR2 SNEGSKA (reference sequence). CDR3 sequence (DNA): TGCAGTGTCATAAACAGGGTCCTGTCAGATACGCAGTATTTT. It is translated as CSVINRVLSDTQYF.

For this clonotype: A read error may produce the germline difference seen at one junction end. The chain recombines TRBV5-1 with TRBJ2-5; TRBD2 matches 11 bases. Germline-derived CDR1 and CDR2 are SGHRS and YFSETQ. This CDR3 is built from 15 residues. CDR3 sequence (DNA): TGCGCCAGCAGCATCGGGACTAGCGGTCAAGAGACCCGGTACTTC. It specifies CASSIGTSGQETRYF.

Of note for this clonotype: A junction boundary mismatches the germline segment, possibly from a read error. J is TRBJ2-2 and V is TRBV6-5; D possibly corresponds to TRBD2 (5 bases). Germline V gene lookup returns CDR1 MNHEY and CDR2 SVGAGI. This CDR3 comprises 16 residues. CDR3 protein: CASSYSRGSNTGEPFF. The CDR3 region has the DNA TGTGCCAGCAGTTACTCACGGGGATCCAACACCGGGGAGCCGTTTTTT.

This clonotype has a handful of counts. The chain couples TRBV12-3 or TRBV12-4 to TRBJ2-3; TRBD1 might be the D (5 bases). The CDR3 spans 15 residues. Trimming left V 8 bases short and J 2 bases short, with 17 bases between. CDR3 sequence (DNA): TGTGCCAGCCTGCTTGCGACAGCCCCCACAGATACGCAGTATTTT. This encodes CASLLATAPTDTQYF.

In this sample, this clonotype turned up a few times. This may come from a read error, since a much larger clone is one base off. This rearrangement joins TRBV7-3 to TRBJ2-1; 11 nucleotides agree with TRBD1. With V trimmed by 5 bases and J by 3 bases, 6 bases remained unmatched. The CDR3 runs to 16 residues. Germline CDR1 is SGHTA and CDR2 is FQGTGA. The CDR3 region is CASSPPGTGGYNEQFF. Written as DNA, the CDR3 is TGTGCCAGCAGCCCTCCCGGGACAGGGGGCTACAATGAGCAGTTCTTC.

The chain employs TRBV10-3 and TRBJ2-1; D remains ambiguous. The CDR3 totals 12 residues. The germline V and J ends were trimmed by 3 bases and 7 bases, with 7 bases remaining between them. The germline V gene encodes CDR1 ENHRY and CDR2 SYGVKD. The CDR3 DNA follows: TGTGCCATCAGTGAATGGTCGAATGAGCAGTTCTTC. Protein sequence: CAISEWSNEQFF.

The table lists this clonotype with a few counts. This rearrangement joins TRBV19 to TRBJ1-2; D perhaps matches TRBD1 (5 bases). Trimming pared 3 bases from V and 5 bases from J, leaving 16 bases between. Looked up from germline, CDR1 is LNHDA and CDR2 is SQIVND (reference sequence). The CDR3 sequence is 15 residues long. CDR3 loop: CASSIADTGGYGYTF. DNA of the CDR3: TGTGCCAGTAGTATCGCGGACACCGGCGGGTATGGCTACACCTTC.

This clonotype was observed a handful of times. CDR3 sequence (DNA): TGTGCCAGCTCCCAGGGGACTAGCCAAGAGACCCAGTACTTC. Its protein product is CASSQGTSQETQYF. The rearrangement joins TRBV18 to TRBJ2-5; 8 bases map to TRBD2. CDR3 length equals 14 residues. V shed 6 bases, J shed 1 base, and the junction held 4 bases outside the gene matches. Germline values: CDR1 KGHSH, CDR2 LQKENI. The full variable domain, its missing parts supplied by reference TRBV18 and TRBJ2-5, is NAGVMQNPRHLVRRRGQEARLRCSPMKGHSHVYWYRQLPEEGLKFMVYLQKENIIDESGMPKERFSAEFPKEGPSILRIQQVVRGDSAAYFCASSQGTSQETQYFGPGTRLLVL.

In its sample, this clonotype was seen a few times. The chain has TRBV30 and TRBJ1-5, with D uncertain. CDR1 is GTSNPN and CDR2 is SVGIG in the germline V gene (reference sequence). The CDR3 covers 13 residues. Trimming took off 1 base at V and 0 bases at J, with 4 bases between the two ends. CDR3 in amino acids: CAWSENSNQPQHF. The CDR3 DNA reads TGTGCCTGGAGTGAAAATAGCAATCAGCCCCAGCATTTT. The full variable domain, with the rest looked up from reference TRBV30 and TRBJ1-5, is SQTIHQWPATLVQPVGSPLSLECTVEGTSNPNLYWYRQAAGRGLQLLFYSVGIGQISSEVPQNLSASRPQDRQFILSSKKLLLSDSGFYLCAWSENSNQPQHFGDGTRLSIL.